Here is one TCR beta chain with its context. This record belongs to a study of blood T cell repertoires in COVID-19. V lost 4 bases and J 3 bases, leaving 16 bases between the germline ends. The germline V gene has CDR1 MNHNY and CDR2 SVGAGI (reference sequence). CDR3 length: 16 residues. TCRdb keeps only in-frame clones here, not all; method: immunoSEQ multiplex PCR. The data hold roughly 76,000 clones, with roughly 90% observed a single time. The sequenced sample consisted of peripheral blood. The rearrangement links TRBV6-6 to TRBJ2-4; tentatively, D is TRBD1 (6 bases). This clonotype was obtained from an older woman with active COVID-19. The CDR3 is CASSSLDRHGKNIQYF. Here the CDR3 DNA reads TGTGCCAGCAGTTCCTTAGACAGGCACGGCAAAAACATTCAGTACTTC.